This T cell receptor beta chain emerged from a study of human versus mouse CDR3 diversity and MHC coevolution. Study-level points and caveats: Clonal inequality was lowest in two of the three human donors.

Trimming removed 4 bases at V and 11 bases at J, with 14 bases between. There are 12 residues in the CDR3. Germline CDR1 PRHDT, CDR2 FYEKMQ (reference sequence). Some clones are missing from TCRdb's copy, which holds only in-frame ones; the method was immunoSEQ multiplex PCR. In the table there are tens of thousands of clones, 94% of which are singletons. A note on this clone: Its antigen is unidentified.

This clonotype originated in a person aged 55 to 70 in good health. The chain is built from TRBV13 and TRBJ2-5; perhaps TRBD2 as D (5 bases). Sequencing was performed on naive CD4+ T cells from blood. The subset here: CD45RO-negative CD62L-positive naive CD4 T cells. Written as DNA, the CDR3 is TGTGCCAGCAGCTCGCCGACTGGGGAGCAGTACTTC. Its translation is CASSSPTGEQYF.